This T cell receptor beta chain was sequenced for a study of response to subunit inactivated influenza vaccine. Study results and caveats: Researchers suggested that each seasonal influenza vaccination recruits few new T cells.

In the case of this clonotype: Its antigen is still unknown.

The CDR3 extends over 16 amino acids. TCRdb ran MiXCR on the RT-PCR reads and lists one entry per CDR3 protein. The table lists 400,000 to 650,000 distinct CDR3 sequences, more than 7% of them singletons, with around 12% in the top ten. This sequence originates from a man aged 50 to 69 who received an inactivated influenza vaccine. Sequenced material: PBMCs from blood, taken around 25 months after vaccination. This chain connects TRBV21-1 to TRBJ2-4; the table's D gene call, TRBD1, was not cross checked with the DNA. TRBV21-1 is termed a pseudogene. The chain's CDR3 is CASPIPTGGAKNIQYF. The CDR3 DNA is TGTGCCAGCCCTATTCCGACAGGGGGAGCCAAAAACATTCAGTACTTC.